A selection of T cell receptor beta chains follows, all from one sample in a study of long-term antiretroviral therapy in people with HIV. Profiled with immunoSEQ multiplex PCR; TCRdb holds only in-frame clones, not every one. The sample includes roughly 25,000 clones, 79% of them seen just once. The source was unsorted PBMCs, collected 2.1 years after starting antiretroviral therapy. These receptors all come from a man under 40 with HIV. CDR3s include the opening cysteine and the closing phenylalanine or tryptophan. A D gene is named only where the DNA matches it firmly. Only some rows state a clone size, as once, few, many or a class for expanded clones.

V gene	clone size	J gene	D gene	CDR3 protein	CDR3 DNA
TRBV7-2	-	TRBJ1-1	-	CASSQRTGATEAFF	TGTGCCAGCAGCCAAAGGACCGGGGCAACTGAAGCTTTCTTT
TRBV28	-	TRBJ1-2	-	CASSVSGTLYGYTF	TGTGCCAGCAGTGTGTCCGGGACACTTTATGGCTACACCTTC
TRBV10-3	-	TRBJ1-5	-	CAISEIGSNQPQHF	TGTGCCATCAGTGAAATAGGTAGCAATCAGCCCCAGCATTTT
TRBV2	-	TRBJ2-3	TRBD2	CASRRLAGDTDTQYF	TGTGCCAGCAGGAGACTAGCGGGGGACACAGATACGCAGTATTTT
TRBV6-6	few	TRBJ1-1	-	CASSYGSVNTEAFF	TGTGCCAGCAGTTACGGGTCGGTGAACACTGAAGCTTTCTTT
TRBV5-1	-	TRBJ1-4	-	CASSSGETNYEKLFF	TGCGCCAGCAGCTCCGGCGAAACTAACTACGAAAAACTGTTTTTT
TRBV9	medium-sized	TRBJ2-2	TRBD1	CASSVQRDRGNTGELFF	TGTGCCAGCAGCGTACAACGGGACAGGGGTAACACCGGGGAGCTGTTTTTT
TRBV5-8	once	TRBJ1-4	-	CASSFGQRNEKLFF	TGTGCCAGCAGCTTTGGACAGCGTAATGAAAAACTGTTTTTT
TRBV9	few	TRBJ2-1	TRBD2	CASSYRAGADNEQFF	TGTGCCAGCAGTTATAGGGCGGGAGCCGACAATGAGCAGTTCTTC
TRBV4-1	-	TRBJ2-2	-	CASSHQMNTGELFF	TGCGCCAGCAGCCACCAGATGAACACCGGGGAGCTGTTTTTT
TRBV19	few	TRBJ2-1	TRBD2	CASSPRAGPNNEQFF	TGTGCCAGTAGCCCGCGAGCGGGGCCGAACAATGAGCAGTTCTTC
TRBV6-4	-	TRBJ1-6	-	CASSRGGARSPLHF	TGTGCCAGCTCCCGGGGGGGGGCAAGGTCACCCCTCCACTTT
TRBV7-9	-	TRBJ2-7	-	CASSSIGYEQYF	TGTGCCAGCAGCTCAATCGGATACGAGCAGTACTTC
TRBV4-2	-	TRBJ1-4	TRBD1	CASSQEVQDRGNEKLFF	TGTGCCAGCAGCCAAGAAGTACAGGACAGGGGAAATGAAAAACTGTTTTTT
TRBV15	-	TRBJ1-4	TRBD1	CATSRGDRPGTANEKLFF	TGTGCCACCAGCAGAGGGGACCGACCCGGGACAGCTAATGAAAAACTGTTTTTT
TRBV7-2	-	TRBJ1-1	-	CASSSSLDLRTEAFF	TGTGCCAGCAGCTCCTCTCTCGACCTTCGGACTGAAGCTTTCTTT
TRBV5-4	-	TRBJ2-7	TRBD1	CASSLRGQGTYEQYF	TGTGCCAGCAGCTTGAGGGGACAGGGGACCTACGAGCAGTACTTC
TRBV28	-	TRBJ1-1	-	CASRKVTEAFF	TGTGCCAGCAGGAAGGTCACTGAAGCTTTCTTT
TRBV10-2	-	TRBJ2-1	TRBD2	CASSDKKRGPLSNEQFF	TGCGCCAGCAGTGACAAGAAGCGGGGGCCGCTGTCCAATGAGCAGTTCTTC